This paragraph reports one T cell receptor (beta chain). Its antigen remains undetermined. Base-call qualities are not available, and no considerably larger clone is one nucleotide away. This sample is part of a study of shared clonotypes between healthy human individuals (dated by TCRdb to about 2020). As for the study more broadly: The cohort comprised two women and a few men aged 18 to 49 years. For each donor, CD4 naive and CD4 memory were each run on three plates, CD8 naive on two plates, and CD8 memory on one plate. Blood TCR repertoires of a handful of healthy adults were deeply sequenced to estimate repertoire size and the extent of clonotype sharing between individuals. Libraries were prepared and TCR repertoires were sequenced by different laboratories using diverse techniques, in order to increase sequencing depth and limit assay-specific biases. Leukapheresis yielded between about 0.94 and 10 billion PBMCs per donor.

Results the study describes overall, beyond this receptor: Approximately 5% of naive CD4, 3% to 3.5% of naive CD8, around 2.3% of memory CD4, and more than 0.35% of memory CD8 clonotypes were shared across several donors. Rarefaction of sorted-subset datasets indicated incomplete sequencing despite the large sequencing depth. Compared with non-shared clonotypes, clonotypes shared by all four sorted-subset donors had higher generation probabilities. Sampling was restricted to blood, and TCR repertoires in tissues likely differ from the TCR repertoires found in blood. Because the study included only a small number of donors, the genetic and exposure-history diversity represented was limited. Based on pairwise subsampling, the degree of clonotype sharing among donors was expected to be affected by sequencing depth. Naive subsets generally had larger estimated clonotype richness than memory subsets.

CD8 naive samples were CD45RO-negative cells positively selected for CCR7, giving a CD45RA+CCR7+ population that excluded TemRA cells. The donors were healthy, HIV-negative adults who had no recently reported acute infections or vaccinations. Every donor was a Caucasian adult living in Nashville, Tennessee, USA. Blood was collected by leukapheresis, and PBMCs were isolated by Ficoll-Histopaque density gradient centrifugation and then cryopreserved in liquid nitrogen vapor phase. Analytical flow cytometry was used to check the purity and quantity of each magnetically sorted T cell population. From each sorted fraction, genomic DNA was isolated and quantified by UV absorbance on a Nanodrop 2000c. TCR CDR3 regions were amplified from genomic DNA by multiplex PCR using the deep immunoSEQ assay. Genomic DNA extracted from each cell subset was distributed evenly over all wells of several immunoSEQ 96-well plates, and each plate served as one replicate. For sorted subsets, each replicate PCR was loaded with roughly 0.2 ug genomic DNA, equivalent to about 30,000 T cell genomes. The purified libraries were quantified using a Qubit 3.0 fluorometer, sized with a Bioanalyzer 2100, and then quantified again using the KAPA Library Quantification kit. Every immunoSEQ 96-well plate was sequenced on a dedicated single-read 150-cycle Illumina NextSeq 550 flow cell. On the study's bioinformatics: Because only junctional sequences without quality scores were contained in the immunoSEQ output, filtering matching that applied to full-length reads could not be performed. Sequences were annotated with PyIR, a Python wrapper for IgBLAST v1.9, using IMGT germline references to assign V/J genes and CDR3. Any read was removed if the V/J assignment was weak (E-value above 1e-6), the CDR3 was missing, or the read contained stop codons, out-of-frame junctions, or ambiguous translated residues. V3J clonotypes were defined as sequences sharing an identical inferred V gene, J gene, and CDR3 amino acid sequence. To compute the percentage overlap between repertoires, the number of shared unique clonotypes was divided by the size of the smaller repertoire. Three approaches were used to assess repertoire richness: RTK rarefaction, the Chao1 estimator, and Recon v2.1 estimates of unobserved clonotypes. Generation probabilities for all TCRbeta clonotypes obtained by the gDNA method from a few donors were computed using OLGA. TCRdb carries this immuneACCESS record with in-frame sequences only. Its versions omit some clonotypes, under half of them owing to an unresolved V gene in the studies checked, with the rest unexplained. V and J calls and clone size come straight from that table; D and trimming were deduced from the DNA. This sample has around 2,000,000 clones in its table, and roughly 95% of those were observed once. The ten top clones hold around 1% of the sample.

The sample taken for sequencing was naive CD8+ T cells sorted from blood. The cell subset or site label on this specimen signifies: CD45RA+CCR7+. The sequence was obtained from a man aged 18 to 35 in good health.

The nucleotide sequence reads TGTGCCAGCAAGAGCGGGAGAGGGGCAGATACGCAGTATTTT. This sequence encodes CASKSGRGADTQYF. The chain was built from TRBV27 and TRBJ2-3; TRBD2 fits 8 bases in the junction. V lost 7 bases and J lost 4 bases, and the count of bases not matched to a germline gene is 7. From the cysteine through the phenylalanine, the CDR3 covers 14 amino acids. The entry retains the CDR3 DNA only, 42 bases that are in frame from base 1. The germline V gene (reference sequence) specifies MNHEY as CDR1 and SMNVEV as CDR2.